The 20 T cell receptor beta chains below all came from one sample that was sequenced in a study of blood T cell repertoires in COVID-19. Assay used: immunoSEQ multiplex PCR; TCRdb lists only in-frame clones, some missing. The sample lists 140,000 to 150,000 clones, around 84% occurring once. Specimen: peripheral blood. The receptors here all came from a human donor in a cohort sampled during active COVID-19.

The DNA for the CDR3 is TGTGCCAGCAGGCAACCTAGCGGGGGGTCGGAGACCCAGTACTTC. Protein: CASRQPSGGSETQYF. This sequence joins TRBV28 and TRBJ2-5; 11 bases line up with TRBD2. This CDR3 region has 15 residues. Germline lookup yields CDR1 MDHEN and CDR2 SYDVKM. The V gene end was trimmed by 6 bases and the J gene end by 5 bases; junction bases not matched to a gene: 8.

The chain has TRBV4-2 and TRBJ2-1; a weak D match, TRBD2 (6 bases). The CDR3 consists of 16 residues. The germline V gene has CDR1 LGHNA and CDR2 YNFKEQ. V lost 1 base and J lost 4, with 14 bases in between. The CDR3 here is CASSQGGGDGYNEQFF. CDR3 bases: TGTGCCAGCAGCCAAGGCGGCGGGGATGGGTACAATGAGCAGTTCTTC.

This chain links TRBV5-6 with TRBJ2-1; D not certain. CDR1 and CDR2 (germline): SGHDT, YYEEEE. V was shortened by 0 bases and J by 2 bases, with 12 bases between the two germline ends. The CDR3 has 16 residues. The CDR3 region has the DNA TGTGCCAGCAGCTTGGTTAACCACAGAACCTACAATGAGCAGTTCTTC. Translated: CASSLVNHRTYNEQFF.

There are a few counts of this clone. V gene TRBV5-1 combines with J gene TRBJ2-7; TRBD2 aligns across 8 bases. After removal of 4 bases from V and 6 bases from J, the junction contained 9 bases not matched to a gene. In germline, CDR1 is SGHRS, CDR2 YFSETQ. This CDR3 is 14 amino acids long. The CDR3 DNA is TGCGCCAGCAGCGCCGGGACTAGAGATTCCGAGCAGTACGTC. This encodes CASSAGTRDSEQYV.

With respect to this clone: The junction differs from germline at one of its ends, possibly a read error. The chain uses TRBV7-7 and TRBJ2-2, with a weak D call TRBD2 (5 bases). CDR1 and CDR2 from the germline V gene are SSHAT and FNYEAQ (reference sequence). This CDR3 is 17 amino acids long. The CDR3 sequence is CASSLEGAYINTGELFF. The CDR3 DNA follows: TGTGCTAGCAGCTTAGAGGGAGCGTACATAAACACCGGGGAGCTGTTTTTT.

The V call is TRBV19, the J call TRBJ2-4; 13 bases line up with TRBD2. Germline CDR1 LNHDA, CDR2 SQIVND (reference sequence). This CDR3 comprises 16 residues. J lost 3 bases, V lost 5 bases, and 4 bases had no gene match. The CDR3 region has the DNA TGTGCCAGTAGTTCCGGACTAGCGGGAGTCAAAAACATTCAGTACTTC. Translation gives CASSSGLAGVKNIQYF. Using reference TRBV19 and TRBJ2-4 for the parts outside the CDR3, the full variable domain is DGGITQSPKYLFRKEGQNVTLSCEQNLNHDAMYWYRQDPGQGLRLIYYSQIVNDFQKGDIAEGYSVSREKKESFPLTVTSAQKNPTAFYLCASSSGLAGVKNIQYFGAGTRLSVL.

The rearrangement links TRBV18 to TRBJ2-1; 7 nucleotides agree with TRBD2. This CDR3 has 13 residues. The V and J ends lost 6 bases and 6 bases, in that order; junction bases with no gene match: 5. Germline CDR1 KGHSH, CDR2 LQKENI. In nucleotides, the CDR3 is TGTGCCAGCTCCCTGGGGGAGGGCAATGAGCAGTTCTTC. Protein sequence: CASSLGEGNEQFF.

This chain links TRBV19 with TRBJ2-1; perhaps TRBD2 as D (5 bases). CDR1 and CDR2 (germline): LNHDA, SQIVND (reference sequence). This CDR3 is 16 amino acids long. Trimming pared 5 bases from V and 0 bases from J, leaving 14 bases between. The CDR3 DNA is TGTGCCAGTAGTGACCAAAAGCGGAGCTCCTACAATGAGCAGTTCTTC. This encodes CASSDQKRSSYNEQFF.

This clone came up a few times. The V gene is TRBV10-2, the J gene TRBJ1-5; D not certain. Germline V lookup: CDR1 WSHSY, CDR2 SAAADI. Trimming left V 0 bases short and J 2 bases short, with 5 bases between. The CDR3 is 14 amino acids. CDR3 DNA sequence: TGCGCCAGCAGTGAGTCCCAGGGCAATCAGCCCCAGCATTTT. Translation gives CASSESQGNQPQHF.

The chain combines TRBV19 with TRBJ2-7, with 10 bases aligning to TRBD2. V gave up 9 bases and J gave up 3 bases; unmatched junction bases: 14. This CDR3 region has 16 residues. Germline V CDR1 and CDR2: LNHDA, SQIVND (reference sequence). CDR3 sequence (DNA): TGTGCCAGGAACATACGACCGGGACTAGCGCACTACGAGCAGTACGTC. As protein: CARNIRPGLAHYEQYV.

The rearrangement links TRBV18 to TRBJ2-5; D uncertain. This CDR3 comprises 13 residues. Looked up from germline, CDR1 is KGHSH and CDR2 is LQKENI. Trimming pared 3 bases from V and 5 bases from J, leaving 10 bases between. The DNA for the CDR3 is TGTGCCAGCTCACCCCCGATTGCGGAGACCCAGTACTTC. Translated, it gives CASSPPIAETQYF.

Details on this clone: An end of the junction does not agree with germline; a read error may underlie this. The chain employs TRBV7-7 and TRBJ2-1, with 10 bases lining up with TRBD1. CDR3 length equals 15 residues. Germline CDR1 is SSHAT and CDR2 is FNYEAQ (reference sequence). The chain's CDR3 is CASSLEGDRGNEQFF. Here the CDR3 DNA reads TGTGCTAGCAGCTTAGAGGGGGACAGGGGCAATGAGCAGTTCTTC. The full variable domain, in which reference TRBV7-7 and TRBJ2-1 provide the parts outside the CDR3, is GAGVSQSPRYKVTKRGQDVTLRCDPISSHATLYWYQQALGQGPEFLTYFNYEAQPDKSGLPSDRFSAERPEGSISTLTIQRTEQRDSAMYRCASSLEGDRGNEQFFGPGTRLTVL.

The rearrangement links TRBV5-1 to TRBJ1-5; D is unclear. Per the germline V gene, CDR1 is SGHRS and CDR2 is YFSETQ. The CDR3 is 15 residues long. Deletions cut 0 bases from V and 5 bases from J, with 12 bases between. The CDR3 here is CASSLGINRDQPQHF. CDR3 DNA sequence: TGCGCCAGCAGCTTGGGGATTAACCGGGATCAGCCCCAGCATTTT.

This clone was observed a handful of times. In nucleotides, the CDR3 is TGTGCCAGCAGTTCCCTTGCGGGGGTCACCGGGGAGCTGTTTTTT. It specifies CASSSLAGVTGELFF. V gene TRBV28 combines with J gene TRBJ2-2; 7 nucleotides line up with TRBD2. Germline V gives CDR1 MDHEN, CDR2 SYDVKM. The CDR3 runs to 15 residues. V trimming: 4 bases; J trimming: 4 bases; junction bases outside the gene matches: 6.

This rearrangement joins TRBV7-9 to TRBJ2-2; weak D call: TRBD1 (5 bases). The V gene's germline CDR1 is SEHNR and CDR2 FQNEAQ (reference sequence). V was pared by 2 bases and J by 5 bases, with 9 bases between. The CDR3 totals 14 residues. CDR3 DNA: TGTGCCAGCAGCTTAAGTTCAGGGACCGGGGAGCTGTTTTTT. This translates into CASSLSSGTGELFF.

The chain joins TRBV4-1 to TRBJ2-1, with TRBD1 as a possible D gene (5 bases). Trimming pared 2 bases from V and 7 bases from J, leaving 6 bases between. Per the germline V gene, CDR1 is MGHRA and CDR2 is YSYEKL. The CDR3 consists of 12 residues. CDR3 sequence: CASSQPGNEQFF. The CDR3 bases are TGCGCCAGCAGCCAACCAGGGAATGAGCAGTTCTTC.

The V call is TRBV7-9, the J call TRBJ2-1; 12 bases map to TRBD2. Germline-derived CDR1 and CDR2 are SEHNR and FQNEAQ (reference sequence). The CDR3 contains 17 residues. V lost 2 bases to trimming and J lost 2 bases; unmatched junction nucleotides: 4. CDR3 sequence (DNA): TGTGCCAGCAGCTTATCGACTAGCGGGAGTACCTACAATGAGCAGTTCTTC. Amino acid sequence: CASSLSTSGSTYNEQFF.

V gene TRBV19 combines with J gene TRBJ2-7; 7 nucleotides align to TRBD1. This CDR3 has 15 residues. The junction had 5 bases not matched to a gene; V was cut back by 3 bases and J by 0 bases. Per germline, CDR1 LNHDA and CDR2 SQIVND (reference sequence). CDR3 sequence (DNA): TGTGCCAGTAGTATGGGTACAGGGGACTCCTACGAGCAGTACTTC. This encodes CASSMGTGDSYEQYF.

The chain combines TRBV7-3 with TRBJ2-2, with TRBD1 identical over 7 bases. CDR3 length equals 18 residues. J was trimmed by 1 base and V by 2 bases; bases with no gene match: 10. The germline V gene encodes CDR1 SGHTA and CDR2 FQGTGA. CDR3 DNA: TGTGCCAGCAGCTTATCAGGGACAGCATTTGGGAACACCGGGGAGCTGTTTTTT. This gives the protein CASSLSGTAFGNTGELFF.

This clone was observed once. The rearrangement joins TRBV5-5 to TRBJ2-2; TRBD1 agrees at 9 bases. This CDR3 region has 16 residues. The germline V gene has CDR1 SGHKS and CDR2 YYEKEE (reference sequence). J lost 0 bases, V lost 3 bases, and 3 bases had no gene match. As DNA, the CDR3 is TGTGCCAGCAGCTCCGGGGACAGGGCGAACACCGGGGAGCTGTTTTTT. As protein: CASSSGDRANTGELFF.